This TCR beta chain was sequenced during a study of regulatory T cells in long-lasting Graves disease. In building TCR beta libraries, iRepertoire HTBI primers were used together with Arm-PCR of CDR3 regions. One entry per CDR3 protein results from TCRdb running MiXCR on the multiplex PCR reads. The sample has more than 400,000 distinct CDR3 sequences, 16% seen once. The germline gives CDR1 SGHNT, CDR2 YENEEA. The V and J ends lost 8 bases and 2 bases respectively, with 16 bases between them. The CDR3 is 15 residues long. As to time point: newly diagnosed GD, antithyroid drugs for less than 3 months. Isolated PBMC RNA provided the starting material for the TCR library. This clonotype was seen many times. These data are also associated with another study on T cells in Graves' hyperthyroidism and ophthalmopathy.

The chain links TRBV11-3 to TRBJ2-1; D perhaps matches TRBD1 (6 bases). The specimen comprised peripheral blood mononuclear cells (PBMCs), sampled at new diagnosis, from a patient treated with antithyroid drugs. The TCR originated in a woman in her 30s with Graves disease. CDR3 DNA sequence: TGTGCCAGCTCTGAACAGGGTAAAACCTACAATGAGCAGTTCTTC. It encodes CASSEQGKTYNEQFF.